This paragraph covers one TCR beta chain sequence. Its matching antigen is unknown. PCR used 60 Vbeta primers and 13 Jbeta primers. Libraries were prepared by immunoSEQ multiplex PCR; TCRdb keeps only in-frame clonotypes and omits some of them. Recorded for this sample: 150,000 or so clones. Trimming removed 4 bases at V and 0 bases at J, with 7 bases between. The CDR3 is 12 residues long. Germline CDR1 and CDR2: GTSNPN and SVGIG (reference sequence). This specimen belongs to a study of cytomegalovirus exposure and HLA in healthy donors. Study-wide findings and caveats: Later analysis identified 16,951 TCR beta sequences associated with HLA alleles, using a false discovery rate threshold of 0.05. Cytomegalovirus-associated TCR beta chains were listed, numbering approximately 150.

The clonotype comes from a woman in her forties or fifties in good health and CMV-seronegative. Sequenced: PBMCs. This chain uses TRBV30 with TRBJ2-7; possibly TRBD1 for D (5 bases). CDR3: CAWTGNSYEQYF. The CDR3 coding sequence is TGTGCCTGGACAGGGAACTCCTACGAGCAGTACTTC.